One sample yielded the 14 T cell receptor beta chains listed below, sequenced in a study of cytomegalovirus exposure and HLA in healthy donors. PCR was performed using 60 Vbeta and 13 Jbeta primers. TCRdb's copy holds only in-frame clones and misses some; the assay was immunoSEQ multiplex PCR. The repertoire holds some 200,000 clones, with approximately 84% as singletons. The sample was PBMCs. The source of these receptors is a man aged 50-59 years in good health and CMV-seronegative.

The V gene is TRBV4-3, the J gene TRBJ1-1, with 9 bases identical to TRBD1. V shed 2 bases, J shed 3 bases, and the junction held 4 bases outside the gene matches. This CDR3 region has 15 residues. Per the germline V gene, CDR1 is LGHNA and CDR2 is YSLEER. CDR3 loop: CASSQTGQGYTEAFF. The CDR3, as DNA: TGCGCCAGCAGCCAAACCGGACAGGGGTACACTGAAGCTTTCTTT.

This clone was seen a handful of times. The V and J genes are TRBV4-3 and TRBJ2-4; TRBD2 aligns across 8 bases. Germline lookup yields CDR1 LGHNA and CDR2 YSLEER. Trimming took 0 bases from V and 1 from J; bases not matched to a gene: 2. This CDR3 comprises 16 residues. The CDR3 is CASSQESGGAKNIQYF. The DNA of the CDR3 is TGCGCCAGCAGCCAAGAATCGGGGGGGGCCAAAAACATTCAGTACTTC.

V is TRBV5-1 and J is TRBJ2-1; tentative D call: TRBD2 (5 bases). This CDR3 spans 14 amino acids. The germline V gene encodes CDR1 SGHRS and CDR2 YFSETQ. The V end was cut by 8 bases, the J end by 0 bases, with 12 bases between. Here the CDR3 DNA reads TGCGCCAGTAAGTTAGGGAGCTCCTACAATGAGCAGTTCTTC. Translating gives CASKLGSSYNEQFF.

The chain recombines TRBV29-1 with TRBJ1-1; weak D call: TRBD1 (5 bases). CDR3 size: 13 residues. From germline, CDR1 is SQVTM and CDR2 ANQGSEA. The V gene lost 5 bases and the J gene lost 7 bases, with 17 bases spanning the gap. This CDR3 reads CSVMGRAAIEAFF. Written as DNA, the CDR3 is TGCAGCGTTATGGGCAGGGCGGCAATTGAAGCTTTCTTT. The full variable domain, completed using reference TRBV29-1 and TRBJ1-1, is SAVISQKPSRDICQRGTSLTIQCQVDSQVTMMFWYRQQPGQSLTLIATANQGSEATYESGFVIDKFPISRPNLTFSTLTVSNMSPEDSSIYLCSVMGRAAIEAFFGQGTRLTVV.

The chain joins TRBV28 to TRBJ2-7, with 9 bases aligning to TRBD1. Germline CDR1 MDHEN, CDR2 SYDVKM. The CDR3 is 15 amino acids. The V gene end was trimmed by 5 bases and the J gene end by 1 base; junction bases not matched to a gene: 6. As DNA, the CDR3 is TGTGCCAGCAGTCCCATCGGGACAGGGTCCTACGAGCAGTACTTC. This encodes CASSPIGTGSYEQYF.

The chain is built from TRBV2 and TRBJ1-2; a possible D gene is TRBD1 (6 bases). V was cut by 6 bases and J by 2 bases, with 13 bases left in between. The germline V gene encodes CDR1 SNHLY and CDR2 FYNNEI. This CDR3 has 14 amino acids. The CDR3 is CASRPGGPNYGYTF. The CDR3, as DNA: TGTGCCAGCAGACCCGGGGGGCCGAACTATGGCTACACCTTC.

In its sample, this clone was seen a few times. The gene calls are TRBV27 and TRBJ2-7; no firm D call. CDR1 is MNHEY, CDR2 SMNVEV, per germline (reference sequence). Trimming stripped 3 bases from V and 3 bases from J, with 9 bases between. This CDR3 is 13 amino acids long. DNA for the CDR3: TGTGCCAGCAGTTTGAGCCCCCACTACGAGCAGTACTTC. Protein sequence: CASSLSPHYEQYF.

The J gene is TRBJ2-7, the V gene TRBV9; TRBD2 matches 10 bases. V trimming: 4 bases; J trimming: 11 bases; junction bases outside the gene matches: 9. Germline V gene lookup returns CDR1 SGDLS and CDR2 YYNGEE. The CDR3 contains 13 residues. The CDR3 DNA reads TGTGCCAGCAGCCCCCGGACTAGCGGACGGGAGTACTTC. Translated: CASSPRTSGREYF. The full variable domain, its missing parts supplied by reference TRBV9 and TRBJ2-7, is DSGVTQTPKHLITATGQRVTLRCSPRSGDLSVYWYQQSLDQGLQFLIQYYNGEERAKGNILERFSAQQFPDLHSELNLSSLELGDSALYFCASSPRTSGREYFGPGTRLTVT.

The chain combines TRBV2 with TRBJ2-3; D gene ambiguous. CDR1 SNHLY and CDR2 FYNNEI come from the germline V gene. The V gene lost 1 base and the J gene lost 10 bases, with 12 bases spanning the gap. The CDR3 is made up of 13 amino acids. The CDR3 DNA reads as TGTGCCAGCAGTGAAGGGAGAGAGAGTTCGCAGTATTTT. Its translation is CASSEGRESSQYF.

The J gene is TRBJ1-3, the V gene TRBV6-4, with 7 bases lining up with TRBD1. Germline CDR1 reads MRHNA; CDR2 reads SNTAGT. CDR3 length equals 17 residues. V shed 2 bases and J 6 bases; nucleotides not matched to a gene: 13. This chain's CDR3 is CASSDGQGEWWKNTIYF. The CDR3 bases are TGTGCCAGCAGTGACGGGCAGGGGGAGTGGTGGAAAAACACCATATATTTT.

The table lists this clone with a few counts. V and J are TRBV15 and TRBJ2-7; 13 positions match TRBD2. The J segment lost 4 bases and the V segment lost 1 base, leaving 1 base of the junction unmatched. Germline V gene data show CDR1 as LNHNV and CDR2 as YYDKDF (reference sequence). This CDR3 spans 15 amino acids. The DNA of the CDR3 is TGTGCCACCAGCAGAGGGACTAGCGGGGGTTACGAGCAGTACTTC. Protein sequence: CATSRGTSGGYEQYF.

The chain joins TRBV30 to TRBJ1-5; 7 positions agree with TRBD1. Germline CDR1 GTSNPN, CDR2 SVGIG (reference sequence). This CDR3 region has 16 residues. J lost 6 bases, V lost 3 bases, and 14 bases had no gene match. CDR3 DNA: TGTGCCTGGAGGTTCATTGCGACAGGGCTATTTCAGCCCCAGCATTTT. Translation: CAWRFIATGLFQPQHF.

The genes are TRBV5-4 and TRBJ2-5; D is unclear. Trimming pared 0 bases from V and 2 bases from J, leaving 5 bases between. The CDR3 consists of 13 residues. Germline V gives CDR1 SGHNT, CDR2 YYREEE (reference sequence). The CDR3 loop is CASSLVSQETQYF. For the CDR3, the DNA is TGTGCCAGCAGCTTGGTCAGTCAAGAGACCCAGTACTTC. The complete variable domain, with remaining parts taken from reference TRBV5-4 and TRBJ2-5, reads ETGVTQSPTHLIKTRGQQVTLRCSSQSGHNTVSWYQQALGQGPQFIFQYYREEENGRGNFPPRFSGLQFPNYSSELNVNALELDDSALYLCASSLVSQETQYFGPGTRLLVL.

The chain uses TRBV2 and TRBJ1-5; the match to TRBD1 covers 8 bases. V lost 5 bases, J lost 8 bases, and 5 bases stayed unmatched. The CDR3 is 13 residues long. CDR1 and CDR2 from the germline V gene are SNHLY and FYNNEI. CDR3 sequence reads: CASSWTGSEPQHF. For the CDR3, the DNA is TGTGCCAGCAGTTGGACAGGGAGTGAGCCCCAGCATTTT.